This T cell receptor beta chain was obtained from a study of blood T cell repertoires in COVID-19. Looking at the study overall: The origin of the acute and convalescent COVID-19 samples was the United States, Italy and Spain. T cells, B-cell-depleted T cells, or PBMCs provided the cDNA or gDNA that served as material.

Germline assignment: CDR1 MNHNS and CDR2 SASEGT. The length of the CDR3 is 17 residues. V lost 4 bases and J lost 4; bases outside the gene matches: 7. Authors' processing steps: Scientists estimated how many nucleated cells there were by amplifying reference gene primers. Profiling relied on immunoSEQ multiplex PCR, and the TCRdb table lists in-frame clones only, not all of them. Clone size and V and J calls were adopted from that table, with D and trimming inferred from the DNA. The sample records more than 200,000 clones, 84% being singletons. Sequences were obtained from peripheral blood. This chain connects TRBV6-1 to TRBJ2-4, with TRBD2 matching 13 bases. The receptor was isolated from a woman of 80 years or more with COVID-19, enrolled during active disease. The CDR3 DNA follows: TGTGCCAGCAGTGCCTGGACTAGCGGGGGAGCGAAAAACATTCAGTACTTC. It yields the protein CASSAWTSGGAKNIQYF.